The 20 T cell receptor beta chains presented below share a single source sample, sequenced in a study of beta chain features in type 1 diabetes. Every isolated RNA sample was fully reverse transcribed, so sequencing captured expressed TCRB transcripts. Assay used: immunoSEQ multiplex PCR; TCRdb lists only in-frame clones, some missing. This table has about 620,000 clones, around 15% appearing once. Sequenced material: naive CD4+ T cells from blood. These TCRs come from a man between 18 and 35 years old in good health.

This chain uses TRBV29-1 with TRBJ2-2; TRBD1 aligns across 8 bases. Germline CDR1 and CDR2: SQVTM and ANQGSEA. Losses at the gene ends were 6 bases for V and 4 bases for J; bases not matched to a gene: 4. The CDR3 is made up of 13 amino acids. The CDR3 DNA follows: TGCAGCGTAACCACAGGGGGCACCGGGGAGCTGTTTTTT. Its protein is CSVTTGGTGELFF.

This clone was picked up a small number of times. The CDR3 region is CASSRMLGASQPQHF. DNA for the CDR3: TGTGCCAGCAGCCGGATGTTGGGGGCGAGCCAGCCCCAGCATTTT. The chain couples TRBV2 to TRBJ1-5, with D perhaps TRBD1 (6 bases). Germline-derived CDR1 and CDR2 are SNHLY and FYNNEI. This CDR3 is built from 15 residues. V was shortened by 6 bases and J by 7 bases, with 19 bases between the two germline ends.

This clone came up a few times. The chain carries TRBV6-4 and TRBJ1-4; weak D call: TRBD1 (5 bases). The CDR3 runs 17 residues. Germline V gene lookup returns CDR1 MRHNA and CDR2 SNTAGT. Trimming removed 0 bases from V and 10 bases from J, with 21 bases in between. Here the CDR3 reads CASSDSKYRYPLRKLFF. CDR3 nucleotides: TGTGCCAGCAGTGACTCCAAGTACAGGTATCCATTGAGAAAACTGTTTTTT.

A word on this clone: This specimen includes other DNA sequences encoding the same CDR3. The CDR3 spells CASSPRRGRTDTQYF. The CDR3 nucleotides read TGTGCCAGCAGTCCCCGACGGGGGCGCACAGATACGCAGTATTTT. The chain joins TRBV6-5 to TRBJ2-3; D might be TRBD1 or TRBD2, each matching 6 bases. Trimming cost V 5 bases and J 1 base, with 13 bases left between them. This CDR3 is built from 15 residues. Germline V gene data show CDR1 as MNHEY and CDR2 as SVGAGI.

The genes are TRBV7-2 and TRBJ2-5, with D unclear. CDR1 is SGHTA, CDR2 FQGNSA, per germline. V dropped 4 bases and J dropped 5 bases, with 8 bases sitting between them. This CDR3 region has 12 residues. The CDR3 DNA sequence: TGTGCCAGCAGCTCATCCCTGGAGACCCAGTACTTC. Translating it yields CASSSSLETQYF.

This clone was seen a handful of times. The chain uses TRBV4-3 and TRBJ1-4, with TRBD1 as a possible D gene (6 bases). Germline V gene sequence: CDR1 LGHNA, CDR2 YSLEER. The CDR3 totals 16 residues. V was trimmed by 5 bases and J by 0 bases, leaving 13 bases between them. The CDR3 bases are TGCGCCAGCAGCGCGCAGGGGCAAGCAACTAATGAAAAACTGTTTTTT. Its translation is CASSAQGQATNEKLFF.

This rearrangement joins TRBV15 to TRBJ2-1; 7 bases are shared with TRBD2. CDR3 length: 16 residues. The ends lost 6 bases at V and 4 bases at J; junction bases unmatched: 12. Germline V gives CDR1 LNHNV, CDR2 YYDKDF (reference sequence). DNA of the CDR3: TGTGCCACCAGAAGGACTAGAAGTTCCGGGTACAATGAGCAGTTCTTC. Protein: CATRRTRSSGYNEQFF.

The genes are TRBV1 and TRBJ2-7; the table assigns TRBD2, which was not confirmed against the DNA. TRBV1 is a documented pseudogene. The CDR3 is made up of 13 amino acids. The CDR3 spells CTSSQSNGDEQYF. CDR3 sequence (DNA): TGCACCAGCAGCCAGAGCAACGGTGACGAGCAGTACTTC.

This clone was seen a handful of times. The chain couples TRBV5-4 to TRBJ2-1; 9 bases match TRBD1. The CDR3 runs to 16 residues. Looked up from germline, CDR1 is SGHNT and CDR2 is YYREEE (reference sequence). Trimming at V came to 4 bases and at J to 7 bases, leaving 12 bases not matched to a gene. The chain's CDR3 is CASSLPTGGYKNEQFF. CDR3 DNA sequence: TGTGCCAGCAGCCTCCCGACAGGGGGATATAAGAATGAGCAGTTCTTC.

This clone has just a few counts. The chain uses TRBV11-3 and TRBJ2-1; D gene uncertain. Germline CDR1 and CDR2: SGHNT and YENEEA. The CDR3 totals 14 residues. The V end was cut by 6 bases, the J end by 7 bases, with 16 bases between. The CDR3 coding sequence is TGTGCCAGCAGTCCTTCCCACCAGCCAAATGAGCAGTTCTTC. This codes for CASSPSHQPNEQFF.

This clone was observed a few times. The chain's CDR3 is CASSLSPNDYTGANEQFF. CDR3 sequence (DNA): TGTGCCAGCAGCTTATCACCGAACGATTACACAGGGGCCAATGAGCAGTTCTTC. The V and J genes are TRBV7-3 and TRBJ2-1, with TRBD1 identical over 7 bases. The junction had 16 bases not matched to a gene; V was cut back by 2 bases and J by 6 bases. CDR1 and CDR2 (germline): SGHTA, FQGTGA. The CDR3 extends over 18 amino acids.

This clone was observed a few times. V and J are TRBV18 and TRBJ2-2; the D gene is possibly TRBD2 (5 bases). The length of the CDR3 is 14 residues. Germline V gene lookup returns CDR1 KGHSH and CDR2 LQKENI. V was trimmed by 0 bases and J by 6 bases, leaving 8 bases between them. CDR3 sequence reads: CASSPPGSSGELFF. CDR3 nucleotide sequence: TGTGCCAGCTCACCACCGGGGAGCTCCGGGGAGCTGTTTTTT.

This clone showed up just a few times. The rearrangement uses TRBV5-6 and TRBJ2-5, with TRBD1 matching over 9 bases. This CDR3 is built from 14 residues. With V trimmed by 5 bases and J by 2 bases, 4 bases remained unmatched. CDR1 is SGHDT, CDR2 YYEEEE, per germline. Here the CDR3 DNA reads TGTGCCAGCAGAGGGACAGGGACACAAGAGACCCAGTACTTC. Protein: CASRGTGTQETQYF. The variable domain in full, with the rest retrieved from reference TRBV5-6 and TRBJ2-5, is DAGVTQSPTHLIKTRGQQVTLRCSPKSGHDTVSWYQQALGQGPQFIFQYYEEEERQRGNFPDRFSGHQFPNYSSELNVNALLLGDSALYLCASRGTGTQETQYFGPGTRLLVL.

This rearrangement joins TRBV6-6 to TRBJ2-5, with 7 bases identical to TRBD2. The CDR3 runs to 15 residues. V lost 5 bases and J lost 5; bases outside the gene matches: 11. The germline V gene has CDR1 MNHNY and CDR2 SVGAGI (reference sequence). CDR3 sequence: CASSRGSGLGETQYF. The CDR3 nucleotides are TGTGCCAGCAGTAGGGGTAGCGGACTAGGGGAGACCCAGTACTTC.

As for this clone: Other DNA sequences in this sample translate to the same CDR3. The chain combines TRBV6-5 with TRBJ1-1, with 7 bases that match TRBD1. Per germline, CDR1 MNHEY and CDR2 SVGAGI. CDR3 length equals 14 residues. V shed 5 bases, J shed 0 bases, and the junction held 3 bases outside the gene matches. The CDR3: CASSRDSLNTEAFF. In nucleotides, the CDR3 is TGTGCCAGCAGTCGGGACAGCTTGAACACTGAAGCTTTCTTT.

The rearrangement links TRBV6-6 to TRBJ2-3; D unclear. CDR1 MNHNY and CDR2 SVGAGI come from the germline V gene (reference sequence). The CDR3 length is 15 residues. Trimming shortened V by 8 bases and J by 3 bases, and 18 bases separated the two germline ends. The CDR3 sequence is CASHSSSRVTDTQYF. The CDR3 region has the DNA TGTGCCAGCCATAGCAGTTCTCGAGTGACAGATACGCAGTATTTT.

This chain links TRBV9 with TRBJ2-7; 14 positions match TRBD2. There are 16 residues in the CDR3. V dropped 2 bases and J dropped 6; count of bases not matched to a gene: 7. Germline CDR1 and CDR2: SGDLS and YYNGEE. In DNA, the CDR3 is TGTGCCAGCAGCGTTTCGGGGACTAGCGGGGGTGGCGAGCAGTACTTC. Translation: CASSVSGTSGGGEQYF.

The V call is TRBV28, the J call TRBJ1-1, with D maybe TRBD1 (6 bases). The germline gives CDR1 MDHEN, CDR2 SYDVKM. The CDR3 sequence is 14 residues long. V gave up 4 bases and J gave up 1 base, with 10 bases separating them. The CDR3, as DNA: TGTGCCAGCAGTTCGCAACAGGGGAACACTGAAGCTTTCTTT. This encodes CASSSQQGNTEAFF.

This chain joins TRBV28 and TRBJ1-5; D gene unclear. V lost 5 bases to trimming and J lost 5 bases, with 10 bases between them. CDR3 length: 13 amino acids. From germline, CDR1 is MDHEN and CDR2 SYDVKM. The CDR3 region has the DNA TGTGCCAGCAGTGCCGCCACTTATCAGCCCCAGCATTTT. Its protein is CASSAATYQPQHF.

The V and J genes are TRBV29-1 and TRBJ1-2; weak D call: TRBD1 (6 bases). The CDR3 is 12 residues long. CDR1 and CDR2 (germline): SQVTM, ANQGSEA. The V end lost 6 bases, the J end lost 4 bases, and 12 bases lay between the germline ends. The CDR3 nucleotides are TGCAGCGTCCCCATACAGGGCTATGGCTACACCTTC. Protein product: CSVPIQGYGYTF.